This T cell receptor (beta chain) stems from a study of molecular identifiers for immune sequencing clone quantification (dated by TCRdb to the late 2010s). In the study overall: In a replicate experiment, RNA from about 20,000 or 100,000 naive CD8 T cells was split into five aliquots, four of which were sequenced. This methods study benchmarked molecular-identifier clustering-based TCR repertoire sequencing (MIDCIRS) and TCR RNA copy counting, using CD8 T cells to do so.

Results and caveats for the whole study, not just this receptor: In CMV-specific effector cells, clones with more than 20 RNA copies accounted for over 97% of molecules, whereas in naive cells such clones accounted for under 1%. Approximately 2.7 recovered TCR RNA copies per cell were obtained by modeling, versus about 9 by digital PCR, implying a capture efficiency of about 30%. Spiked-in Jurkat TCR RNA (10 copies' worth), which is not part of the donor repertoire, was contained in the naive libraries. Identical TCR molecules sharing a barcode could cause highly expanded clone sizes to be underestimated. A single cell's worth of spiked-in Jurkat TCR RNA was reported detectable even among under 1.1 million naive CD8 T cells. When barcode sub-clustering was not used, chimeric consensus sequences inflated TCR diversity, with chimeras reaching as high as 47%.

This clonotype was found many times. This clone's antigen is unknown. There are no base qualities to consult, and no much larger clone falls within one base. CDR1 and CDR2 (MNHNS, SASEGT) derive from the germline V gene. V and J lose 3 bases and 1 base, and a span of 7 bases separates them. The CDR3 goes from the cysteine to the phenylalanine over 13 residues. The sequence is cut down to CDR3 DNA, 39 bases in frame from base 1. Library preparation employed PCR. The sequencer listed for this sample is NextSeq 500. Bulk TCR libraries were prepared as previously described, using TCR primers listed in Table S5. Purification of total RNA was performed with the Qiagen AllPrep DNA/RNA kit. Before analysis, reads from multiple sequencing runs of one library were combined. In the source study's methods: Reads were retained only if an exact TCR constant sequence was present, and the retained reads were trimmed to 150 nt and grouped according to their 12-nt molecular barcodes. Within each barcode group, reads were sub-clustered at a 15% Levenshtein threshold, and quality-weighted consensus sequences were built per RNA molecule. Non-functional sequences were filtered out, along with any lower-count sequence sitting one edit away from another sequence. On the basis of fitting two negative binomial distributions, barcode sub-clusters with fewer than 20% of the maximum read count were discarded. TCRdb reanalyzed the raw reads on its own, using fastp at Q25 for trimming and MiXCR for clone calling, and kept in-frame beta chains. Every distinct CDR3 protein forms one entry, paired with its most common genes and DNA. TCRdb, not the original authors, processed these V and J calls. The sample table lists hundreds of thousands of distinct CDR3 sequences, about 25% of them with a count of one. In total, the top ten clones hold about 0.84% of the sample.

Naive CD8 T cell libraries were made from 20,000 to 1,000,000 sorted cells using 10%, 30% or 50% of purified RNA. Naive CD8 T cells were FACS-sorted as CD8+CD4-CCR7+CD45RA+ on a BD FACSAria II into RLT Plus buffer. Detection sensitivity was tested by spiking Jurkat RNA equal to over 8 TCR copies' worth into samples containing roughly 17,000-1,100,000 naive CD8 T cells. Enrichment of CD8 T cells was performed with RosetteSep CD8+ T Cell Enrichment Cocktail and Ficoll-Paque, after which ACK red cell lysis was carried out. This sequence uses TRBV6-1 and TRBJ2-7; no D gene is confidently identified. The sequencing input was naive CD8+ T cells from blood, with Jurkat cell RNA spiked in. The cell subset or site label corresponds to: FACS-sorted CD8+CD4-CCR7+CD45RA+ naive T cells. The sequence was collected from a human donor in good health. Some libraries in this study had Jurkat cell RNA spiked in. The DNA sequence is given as TGTGCCAGCAGTGAGACGGAGTCCTACGAGCAGTACTTC. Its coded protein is CASSETESYEQYF.